This T cell receptor beta chain was recorded in a study of identical twins. Study results and caveats: Rather than following the same donors, the conclusions depended on cross-sectional statistical analysis. Out-of-frame alpha sequences shared between twins exhibited an excess of low generation probability. Fewer insertions were carried by abundant cord blood beta clonotypes, but none was seen in memory repertoires.

CDR3 length: 15 residues. The V and J ends lost 3 bases and 5 bases, in that order; junction bases with no gene match: 6. Looked up from germline, CDR1 is ENHRY and CDR2 is SYGVKD. TCRdb reprocessed the 5' RACE reads via MiXCR and lists one record per CDR3 protein. Among some 570,000 distinct CDR3 sequences listed, around 22% were seen once. As for this clonotype: As yet, its antigen is unknown.

Another study also made use of these data, one on yellow fever vaccine responses in identical twins. According to that study: Vaccine-induced T cell responses in twins were reportedly observed to appear partly convergent, partly personalized.

The sequence was obtained from a woman aged 18-29 years in good health. Sequences were obtained from CD4+ T cells sorted from blood. The genes are TRBV10-3 and TRBJ2-5, with TRBD1 matching over 10 bases. As DNA, the CDR3 is TGTGCCATCAGTGACGGGACAGGGGCTTTCGAGACCCAGTACTTC. It is translated as CAISDGTGAFETQYF.